This TCR beta chain was captured by sequencing in a study of T cell responses to AZD1222 COVID-19 vaccine. Assay used: immunoSEQ multiplex PCR; TCRdb lists only in-frame clones, some missing. Of around 140,000 clones listed, 90% are singletons. The CDR3 consists of 16 residues. Trimming at V came to 4 bases and at J to 2 bases, leaving 4 bases not matched to a gene. CDR1 SGHNT and CDR2 YYREEE come from the germline V gene (reference sequence). This material consisted of peripheral blood, taken on day 0 of AZD1222 vaccination. This clonotype was obtained from an adult in good health. This chain links TRBV5-4 with TRBJ2-5, with 14 bases lining up with TRBD2. CDR3 region: CASSGGTSGGQETQYF. The CDR3 DNA reads as TGTGCCAGCAGCGGGGGGACTAGCGGGGGACAAGAGACCCAGTACTTC.